A selection of T cell receptor beta chains follows, all from one sample in a study of OX40 agonist ivuxolimab in advanced cancers. The assay was immunoSEQ multiplex PCR, and TCRdb's table has in-frame clones only and misses some. The table has 5,400 or so clones, around 62% seen once. Sample: CD4+ or CD8+ T cells sorted from blood, taken in a trial of the OX40 agonist ivuxolimab. The origin of the receptors is an adult with an advanced solid tumor such as melanoma, head and neck, liver or kidney cancer. CDR3s leave out the opening cysteine and the closing phenylalanine or tryptophan.

v_gene | CDR3aa
TRBV5-5 | ASSLRFRQVEETQY
TRBV29-1 | SVEDGTGTEAF
TRBV6-1 | ASRGTSGDYNEQF
TRBV6-8 | ASSFSREEPYEQY
TRBV19 | ASSIMVASRGGEQY
TRBV4-1 | ASSQDLGNYNQPQH
TRBV11-2 | ASSLGTNNEQF
TRBV7-8 | ASSAYSGTLNTEAF
TRBV20-1 | ISRGAPEAF
TRBV4-3 | ATRDRGRTDTQY
TRBV2 | ASQSGTGGYEQY
TRBV7-9 | ASSRLEGFNEQF
TRBV19 | ASSISATSGSYNEQF
TRBV16 | ASSQAAYEQY
TRBV19 | ATRRGVFYTGELF
TRBV28 | ASSLPPSGYNEQF
TRBV11-2 | ASSSEGGAYEQY